This TCR beta chain was obtained from a study of shared clonotypes between healthy human individuals (TCRdb year 2020). General notes on the study: The cohort comprised two women and three men aged 18 to 49 years. To estimate repertoire size and how much clonotype sharing occurs between individuals, the study deeply sequenced the blood TCR repertoires of 5 or 6 healthy adults. For each donor, CD4 naive and CD4 memory were each given three plates, CD8 naive was given two plates, and CD8 memory was given one plate. Leukapheresis yielded between about 0.85 and 10 billion PBMCs per donor. To increase sequencing depth and limit assay-specific biases, different laboratories used diverse techniques to prepare libraries and sequence TCR repertoires. Study-wide findings and limitations: Only blood was sampled, and tissue TCR repertoires likely differ from those in blood. Even with the large sequencing depth, rarefaction of the sorted-subset datasets indicated that sequencing was incomplete. Because the study included only a small number of donors, the genetic and exposure-history diversity represented was limited. Estimated clonotype richness was generally larger for naive than for memory subsets. When a few donors were compared, the shared fraction of clonotypes was about 5% for naive CD4, about 4% for naive CD8, 2.3% for memory CD4, and 0.4% for memory CD8. Higher generation probabilities were observed for clonotypes shared by all four sorted-subset donors than for non-shared clonotypes. Based on pairwise subsampling, the degree of clonotype sharing among donors was expected to be affected by sequencing depth.

Donors were healthy HIV-negative adults with no recently reported acute infections or vaccinations. All donors were Caucasian adults living in Nashville, Tennessee, USA. CD4+ T cells were enriched by magnetic negative selection; naive cells were then positively selected on CD45RA, and the negative fraction formed the memory subset. After blood collection by leukapheresis, PBMCs were isolated using Ficoll-Histopaque density gradient centrifugation and then cryopreserved in the vapor phase of liquid nitrogen. Analytical flow cytometry was used to check the purity and quantity of every magnetically sorted T cell population. Genomic DNA was isolated from every sorted fraction and measured by UV absorbance on a Nanodrop 2000c. Using the deep immunoSEQ assay, TCR CDR3 regions were amplified from genomic DNA by multiplex PCR. For each cell subset, the extracted genomic DNA was distributed evenly across all wells of several immunoSEQ 96-well plates, and each plate served as one replicate. For sorted subsets, roughly 190 ng of genomic DNA, equivalent to 25,000 to 35,000 T cell genomes, went into each replicate PCR. The purified libraries were quantified using a Qubit 3.0 fluorometer, sized with a Bioanalyzer 2100, and then quantified again using the KAPA Library Quantification kit. A separate single-read 150-cycle Illumina NextSeq 550 flow cell was used to sequence each immunoSEQ 96-well plate. The original pipeline was this. The immunoSEQ output contained only junctional sequences without quality scores, so filtering could not match that applied to full-length reads. To assign V/J genes and CDR3, sequences were annotated using PyIR, a Python wrapper for IgBLAST v1.9, with IMGT germline references. Reads were filtered out if the reads had weak V/J assignments (E-value above 1e-6), no CDR3, stop codons, out-of-frame junctions, or ambiguous translated residues. A V3J clonotype was defined by an identical inferred V gene, J gene, and CDR3 amino acid sequence. Percentage overlap between repertoires was computed as shared unique clonotypes divided by the size of the smaller repertoire. Three approaches were used to assess repertoire richness: RTK rarefaction, the Chao1 estimator, and Recon v2.1 estimates of unobserved clonotypes. Generation probabilities were computed with OLGA for all TCRbeta clonotypes obtained by the gDNA method from a handful of donors. Entries here come from immuneACCESS through TCRdb and include only in-frame sequences with V and J called. Some clones fail to appear in such tables; in the studies checked, an unresolved V gene covers under half of the shortfall, and the cause of the remainder is unknown. For V, J and clone size, that table is used; D and trimming come from the DNA. Counted in this sample were 850,000 to 1,100,000 clones; approximately 80% of them appeared once. The top ten constitute almost 0.9% of the sample.

In this sample, this clone turned up a few times. Its recognized antigen is unknown. No base-level quality is on record; no much larger clone is a single base apart. Other nucleotide sequences in the sample specify the same CDR3. The V end gives up 3 bases and the J end 8 bases, leaving 2 bases in the junction not matched to a gene. Looking up the germline V gene yields CDR1 MDHEN and CDR2 SYDVKM. The CDR3 covers 14 residues, taking in both the cysteine and the phenylalanine. Only the CDR3 part of the read is kept: 42 bases, read in frame from the first base. This clonotype originated in a man aged 18 to 30 in good health. Some clones in this sample may be carry-over from other donors' samples. The chain links TRBV28 with TRBJ2-1; 12 of the junction bases match TRBD2. The specimen sequenced was memory CD4+ T cells from PBMCs. The cell subset or site label on this specimen signifies: CD45RA-negative fraction. The DNA is TGTGCCAGCAGTTTGGGACTAGCGGGCGATGAGCAGTTCTTC. Its amino acids are CASSLGLAGDEQFF.